This TCR beta chain was recorded in a study of response to subunit inactivated influenza vaccine. MiXCR, run by TCRdb on the RT-PCR reads, gives a single entry per CDR3 protein. The sample lists hundreds of thousands of distinct CDR3 sequences, 10% to 15% seen once, with over 10% in the top ten. Study-wide results and limits: The authors put forward the suggestion that each seasonal influenza vaccination may bring in only a limited number of new T cells.

This clonotype was detected only a few times. The antigen remains unidentified. This CDR3 has 15 residues. The germline gives CDR1 SGHRS, CDR2 YFSETQ. Trimming took 5 bases from V and 7 from J, leaving 19 bases between them. The sequencing used PBMCs from blood, collected around seven weeks after vaccination. The chain has TRBV5-1 and TRBJ2-1; no clear D gene. The sequence derives from a man aged 50-59 years who received an inactivated influenza vaccine. The chain's CDR3 is CASSSSYPNGNEQFF. In nucleotides, the CDR3 is TGCGCCAGCAGTTCCTCCTACCCAAACGGGAATGAGCAGTTCTTC.